The T cell receptor (beta chain) described here comes from a study of blood T cell repertoires in COVID-19. The assay was immunoSEQ multiplex PCR, and TCRdb's table has in-frame clones only and misses some. The repertoire includes 90,000 to 140,000 clones, about three quarters of them detected once, and roughly a fifth sits in the top ten. The receptor comes from a woman in her 70s with acute or convalescent COVID-19. Sequencing input: peripheral blood.

The CDR3 DNA reads as TGTGCCTGGAGTCCGGGGGAGACCCAGTACTTC. It specifies CAWSPGETQYF. This chain links TRBV30 with TRBJ2-5; D may be TRBD2 (5 bases). Trimming pared 2 bases from V and 5 bases from J, leaving 6 bases between. The CDR3 covers 11 residues. CDR1 and CDR2 from the germline V gene are GTSNPN and SVGIG (reference sequence).